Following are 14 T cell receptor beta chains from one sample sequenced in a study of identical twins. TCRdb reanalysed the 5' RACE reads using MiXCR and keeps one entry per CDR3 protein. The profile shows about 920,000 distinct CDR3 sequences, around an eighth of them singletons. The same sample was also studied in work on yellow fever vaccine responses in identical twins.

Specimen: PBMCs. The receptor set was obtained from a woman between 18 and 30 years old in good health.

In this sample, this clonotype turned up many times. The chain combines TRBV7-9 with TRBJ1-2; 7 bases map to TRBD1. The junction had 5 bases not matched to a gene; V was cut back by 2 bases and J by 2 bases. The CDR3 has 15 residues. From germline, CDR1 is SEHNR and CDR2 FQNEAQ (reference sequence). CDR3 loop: CASSLNGQANYGYTF. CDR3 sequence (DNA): TGTGCCAGCAGCTTAAACGGACAGGCCAACTATGGCTACACCTTC.

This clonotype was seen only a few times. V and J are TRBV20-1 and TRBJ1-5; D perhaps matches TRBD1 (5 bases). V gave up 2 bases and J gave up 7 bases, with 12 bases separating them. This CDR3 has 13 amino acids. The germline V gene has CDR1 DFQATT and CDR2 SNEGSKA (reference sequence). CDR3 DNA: TGCAGTGCTAGATCGGGGGTAGGACAGCCCCAGCATTTT. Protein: CSARSGVGQPQHF.

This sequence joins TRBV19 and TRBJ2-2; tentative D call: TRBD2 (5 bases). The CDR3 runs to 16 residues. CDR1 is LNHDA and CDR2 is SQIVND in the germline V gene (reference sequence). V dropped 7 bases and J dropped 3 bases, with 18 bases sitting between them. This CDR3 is CASISNEGIDTGELFF. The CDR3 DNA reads TGTGCCAGTATTTCAAACGAGGGAATCGACACCGGGGAGCTGTTTTTT.

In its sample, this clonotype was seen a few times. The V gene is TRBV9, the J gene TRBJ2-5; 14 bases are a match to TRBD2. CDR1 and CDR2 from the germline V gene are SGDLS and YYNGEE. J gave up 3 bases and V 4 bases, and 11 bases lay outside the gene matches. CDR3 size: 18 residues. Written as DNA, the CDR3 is TGTGCCAGCAGCAGACGACTAGCGGGAGGGCCGAGAGAAGAGACCCAGTACTTC. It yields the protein CASSRRLAGGPREETQYF.

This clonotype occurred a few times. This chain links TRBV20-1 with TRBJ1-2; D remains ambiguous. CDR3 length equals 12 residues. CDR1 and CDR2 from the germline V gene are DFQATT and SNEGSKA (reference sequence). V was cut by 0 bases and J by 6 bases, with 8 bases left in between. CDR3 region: CSARDRPHGYTF. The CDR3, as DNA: TGCAGTGCTAGAGATCGGCCGCATGGCTACACCTTC.

The CDR3 loop reads CASSLGLAVPDTQYF. DNA for the CDR3: TGCGCCAGCAGCTTGGGACTAGCGGTACCAGATACGCAGTATTTT. The chain uses TRBV5-1 and TRBJ2-3; 9 nucleotides agree with TRBD2. J lost 4 bases, V lost 0 bases, and 3 bases had no gene match. The length of the CDR3 is 15 residues. Germline V gene sequence: CDR1 SGHRS, CDR2 YFSETQ.

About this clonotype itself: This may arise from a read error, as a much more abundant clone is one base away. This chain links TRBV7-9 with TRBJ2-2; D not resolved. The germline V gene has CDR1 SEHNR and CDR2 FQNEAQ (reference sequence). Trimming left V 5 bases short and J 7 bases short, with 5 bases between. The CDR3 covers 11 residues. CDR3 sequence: CASSGNGELFF. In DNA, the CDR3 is TGTGCCAGCAGCGGGAACGGGGAGCTGTTTTTT. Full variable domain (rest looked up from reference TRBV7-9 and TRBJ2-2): DTGVSQNPRHKITKRGQNVTFRCDPISEHNRLYWYRQTLGQGPEFLTYFQNEAQLEKSRLLSDRFSAERPKGSFSTLEIQRTEQGDSAMYLCASSGNGELFFGEGSRLTVL.

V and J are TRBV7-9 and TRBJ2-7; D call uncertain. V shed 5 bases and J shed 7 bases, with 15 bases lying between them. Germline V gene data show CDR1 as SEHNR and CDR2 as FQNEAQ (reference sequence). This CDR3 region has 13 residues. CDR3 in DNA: TGTGCCAGCAGCCTGAGGACGGAAGGGGAGCAGTACTTC. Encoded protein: CASSLRTEGEQYF.

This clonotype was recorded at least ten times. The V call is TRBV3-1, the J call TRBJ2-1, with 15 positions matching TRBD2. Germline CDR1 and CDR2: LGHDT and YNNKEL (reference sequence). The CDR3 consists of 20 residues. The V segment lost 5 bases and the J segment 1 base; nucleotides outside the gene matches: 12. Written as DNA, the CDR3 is TGTGCCAGCAGCTCTTCCCCGGGACTAGCGGGAGGACTTTCCTACAATGAGCAGTTCTTC. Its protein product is CASSSSPGLAGGLSYNEQFF.

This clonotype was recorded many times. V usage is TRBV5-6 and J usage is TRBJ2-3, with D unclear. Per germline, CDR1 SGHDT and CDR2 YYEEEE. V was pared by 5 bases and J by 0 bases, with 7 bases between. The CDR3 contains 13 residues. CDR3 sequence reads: CASRLSSTDTQYF. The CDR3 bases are TGTGCCAGCAGACTTTCTAGCACAGATACGCAGTATTTT.

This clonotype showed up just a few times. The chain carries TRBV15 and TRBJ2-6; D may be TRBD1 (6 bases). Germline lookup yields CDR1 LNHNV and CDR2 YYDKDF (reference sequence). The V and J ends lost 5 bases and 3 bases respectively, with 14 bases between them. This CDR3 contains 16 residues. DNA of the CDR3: TGTGCCACCAGCGAACAGGGTCTTGTTGGGGCCAACGTCCTGACTTTC. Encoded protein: CATSEQGLVGANVLTF. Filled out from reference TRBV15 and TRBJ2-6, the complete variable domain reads DAMVIQNPRYQVTQFGKPVTLSCSQTLNHNVMYWYQQKSSQAPKLLFHYYDKDFNNEADTPDNFQSRRPNTSFCFLDIRSPGLGDTAMYLCATSEQGLVGANVLTFGAGSRLTVL.

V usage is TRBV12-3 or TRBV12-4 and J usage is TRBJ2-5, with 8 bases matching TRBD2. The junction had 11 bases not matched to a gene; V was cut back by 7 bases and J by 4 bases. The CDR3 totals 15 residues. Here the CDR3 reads CASMISGSQGETQYF. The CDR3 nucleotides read TGTGCCAGCATGATAAGCGGGAGTCAAGGAGAGACCCAGTACTTC.

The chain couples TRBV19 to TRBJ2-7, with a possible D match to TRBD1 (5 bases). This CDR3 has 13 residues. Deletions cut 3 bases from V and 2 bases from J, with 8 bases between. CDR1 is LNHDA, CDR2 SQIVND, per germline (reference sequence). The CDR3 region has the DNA TGTGCCAGTAGTATCCAGGGTACCTACGAGCAGTACTTC. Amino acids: CASSIQGTYEQYF.

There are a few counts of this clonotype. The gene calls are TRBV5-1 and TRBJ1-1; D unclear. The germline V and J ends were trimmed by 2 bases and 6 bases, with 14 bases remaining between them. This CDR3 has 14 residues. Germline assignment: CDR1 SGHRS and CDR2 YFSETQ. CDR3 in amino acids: CASSLGSPLAEAFF. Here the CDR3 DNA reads TGCGCCAGCAGCTTAGGCAGCCCCTTGGCTGAAGCTTTCTTT.